This T cell receptor beta chain was sequenced for a study of CD8+ T cells in alopecia areata (dated 2018 in TCRdb). Some background on the complete study: The treated patients, all with moderate-to-severe alopecia areata, were enrolled in an open-label pilot trial of oral tofacitinib given at 5 to 10 mg twice daily. Patients stayed on tofacitinib for 6 to 18 months and then had 6 months of follow-up off drug so that delayed response and recurrence could be assessed. Disease severity in treated patients was measured with the SALT score, which quantifies the percentage of affected scalp surface area. The study used high-throughput TCRbeta sequencing to examine T cell clonal expansion in alopecia areata, in both the C3H/HeJ mouse model and human patients. Human TCRbeta sequencing covered scalp tissue and sorted CD4+ and CD8+ peripheral blood T cells from patchy and totalis/universalis alopecia areata patients and healthy controls. Patients on tofacitinib were biopsied at baseline and after 4 and 24 weeks of treatment, and several of the patients also had a later scalp biopsy. Scalp clonality was compared across normal scalp (n=4), patchy alopecia areata scalp (n=8), and alopecia totalis/universalis scalp (n=8). RNA came from the PAXgene miRNA kit for fixed scalp, the miRNeasy kit for PBMCs, and the RNeasy kit for mouse skin. immunoSEQ multiplex PCR using 35 Vbeta forward primers and 13 Jbeta reverse primers was used to amplify TCRbeta CDR3 regions.

In its sample, this clone was seen once. It lacks a known antigen. No qualities accompany the bases; no much larger clone lies one base away. The study at large found these results: Unlike mouse skin, which is dominated by gammadelta T cells, normal human skin has resident alphabeta T cells that are also sequenced, and this complicates analysis of the scalp TCR repertoire. Scalp clonality and the number of expanded CD8+ clones among the top 100 scalp clones were significantly decreased by tofacitinib. TCR sequences shared between patients were less clear than in mice, possibly partly because of HLA diversity in the patient population. Compared with normal scalp, lesional scalp, particularly in alopecia totalis/universalis, had higher clonality and more expanded CD8+ clones, which suggests antigenic drive. Many expanded lesional clones persisted in scalp and blood during tofacitinib treatment, which may partly explain relapse after stopping treatment. Because the treated cohort was small and included a single nonresponder, larger studies are needed to assess links between baseline CD8+ expansion and response.

Per the publication, the time point label means: four to five weeks on oral tofacitinib. Explained via the paper, the treatment or condition label denotes: oral pan-JAK inhibitor, 5-10 mg twice daily. Peripheral blood and lesional scalp punch biopsies were obtained from patients with alopecia areata. PBMCs were isolated by density centrifugation and stained for CD3, CD4 and CD8, and CD4+ and CD8+ T cells were sorted on a FACSAria. The library was obtained by the immunoSEQ multiplex PCR assay. RNA was extracted from all samples and reverse transcribed into cDNA, which served as template for TCR sequencing. SuperScript III was used to make first-strand cDNA, primed with a 2:1 mix of oligo-dT and random hexamers. A synthetic immune receptor repertoire was used to assess amplification bias, and residual bias was removed computationally. For the original study's pipeline: Raw reads were preprocessed for error removal, and CDR3 was defined according to IMGT conventions as running from the conserved cysteine to phenylalanine. Clonality was calculated as 1 minus Shannon entropy normalized by log2 of the number of productive unique TCRs. CD4 or CD8 identity of scalp clones was inferred by cross-referencing scalp TCRbeta sequences with sorted blood CD4 and CD8 repertoires. Held by TCRdb, this immuneACCESS table contains in-frame sequences only and omits some clones. Under half of the omission traces to an unresolved V gene where checked; the cause of the rest is unknown. The DNA was the basis for D and trimming; V, J and clone size are from that table. This sample holds about 120,000 clones; more than 40% were observed only once. Roughly 0.5% of the sample goes to the ten largest clones.

Specimen: CD4+ T cells sorted from blood, collected at week 4, from a patient treated with tofacitinib. This receptor was obtained from a human donor with alopecia areata.

The CDR3 has the sequence CAWSVKTILYGYTF. The DNA reads as follows: TGTGCCTGGAGTGTAAAAACGATACTCTATGGCTACACCTTC. This chain is built from TRBV30 and TRBJ1-2, with an unclear D gene assignment. Looking up the germline V gene (reference sequence) yields CDR1 GTSNPN and CDR2 SVGIG. Deletion took 0 bases off V and 4 bases off J, with a span of 12 bases between the germline ends. The CDR3 measures 14 amino acids from cysteine to phenylalanine. The entry retains the CDR3 DNA only, 42 bases that are in frame from base 1.